This TCR beta chain is from a study of circulating and synovial CD4+ cells in juvenile arthritis. Regarding the study as a whole: The pathogenic-like versus bulk T cell difference escaped Vbeta family analysis.

About this clone itself: Its specificity is not known.

The CDR3 covers 14 residues. Germline V CDR1 and CDR2: SQVTM, ANQGSEA. V was shortened by 4 bases and J by 4 bases, with 13 bases between the two germline ends. Clones were sequenced by immunoSEQ multiplex PCR, and TCRdb holds only the in-frame ones, with some missing. The sample lists around 35,000 clones, about 95% occurring once. The sample taken for sequencing was CD4+ T cells from blood. The sequence derives from a human donor with juvenile idiopathic arthritis. This chain uses TRBV29-1 with TRBJ2-2; TRBD1 is a possible D gene (5 bases). CDR3 DNA: TGCAGCGTTGGGGTCAGGGCCGGCACCGGGGAGCTGTTTTTT. Encoded protein: CSVGVRAGTGELFF.